The entry below describes one TCR beta chain. There is no known antigen for this receptor. It has no much larger one-base neighbor in the sample; base qualities were not kept. These data belong to a study of blood T cell repertoires in COVID-19 (TCRdb year 2020). At the level of the whole study: Collaborator samples came from the United States, Italy and Spain and covered acute and convalescent phases of COVID-19. The prospective study material was composed of cDNA or gDNA derived from T cells, B-cell-depleted T cells, or PBMCs. The dataset comprised deeply sampled blood TCRbeta repertoires from subjects exposed to, actively infected with, or recovered from COVID-19. The repertoires were released in a freely available public database meant as a resource for research on the immune response to SARS-CoV-2. The samples were drawn from the first 160 participants of the ongoing ImmuneRACE study and from roughly 1,300 subjects provided by 6 global collaborators. Nearly every sample came with metadata listing a de-identified subject ID, COVID-19 status, age in years and sex. Where HLA class I and class II types were available, the types were taken from metadata supplied by the sample provider, not from assay-based typing.

Enrolling through a virtual design, the prospective study's participants ranged in age from roughly 18 to 100 years and lived across 24 United States geographic areas. Cohort assignment in the prospective study relied on participant-reported clinical history from a screening survey and a study questionnaire. Recovered participants in ImmuneRACE Cohort 3 were defined as having two consecutive negative NP/OP PCR tests, clearance from a healthcare professional, or resolution of symptoms. In the prospective study, whole blood, serum and a nasopharyngeal or oropharyngeal swab were collected from each participant by mobile phlebotomists. Additional blood draws and questionnaires over an approximately two-month period could optionally be provided by prospective study participants. Before DNA extraction, prospective study blood samples were shipped either frozen or at room temperature. TCRbeta CDR3 regions were amplified from genomic DNA using the immunoSEQ Assay, a bias-controlled multiplex PCR. From the authors' description of their analysis: Nucleated cell counts per sample were estimated from amplification of reference gene primers within the assay. To quantify the absolute abundance of each unique TCRbeta CDR3 rearrangement, sequence reads were collapsed and filtered. For each sample, productive Simpson clonality was calculated by taking the square root of Simpson's diversity index across productive rearrangements. TCRdb provides this immuneACCESS table in a form limited to in-frame rearrangements. Some clones are lacking; in checked studies, under half of them reflect an unresolved V gene, and why the rest are absent is not known. V and J calls and clone size follow that table, whereas D and trimming were derived from the DNA. The sample has roughly 250,000 clones on record, 80% to 90% of them singletons. The ten largest clones capture 2.4% of the sample.

For CDR1 and CDR2, the germline V gene lists SGHAT and FQNNGV. At the junction V is shortened by 5 bases and J by 4 bases, with 17 bases in between. Spanning cysteine to phenylalanine, the CDR3 consists of 15 amino acids. Of the read, only the CDR3 DNA is kept; its 45 bases are in frame from base 1. Results and caveats for the whole study, not just this receptor: The amount of clinical and demographic metadata varied by source and participant and was provided uncurated.

Sequenced material: PBMCs or T cells enriched from blood (not recorded which). The sequence came from a woman aged 18-29 years who had recovered from COVID-19. The chain was built from TRBV11-2 and TRBJ1-1; too little of a D gene remains to name it. The CDR3 reads CASSKEIGAGTEAFF. The nucleotide sequence is TGTGCCAGCAGCAAGGAGATTGGCGCGGGCACTGAAGCTTTCTTT.